The sample holds a few counts of the clone carrying this TCR beta chain. The antigen is undetermined. This specimen comes from a study of T cells after yellow fever vaccination. Study-wide points: Weaker, the secondary response had a peak occurring faster, on day 5 versus 15.

TCRdb reprocessed the 5' RACE reads with MiXCR, giving one entry per CDR3 protein. The sample carries about 630,000 distinct CDR3 sequences, around an eighth recorded once. V lost 3 bases to trimming and J lost 2 bases, with 12 bases between them. Germline lookup yields CDR1 DFQATT and CDR2 SNEGSKA (reference sequence). The CDR3 totals 14 residues. This clonotype was obtained from a man in his thirties or forties who received the YFV17D yellow fever vaccine. The rearrangement links TRBV20-1 to TRBJ2-3, with D maybe TRBD1 (6 bases). The source material was PBMCs, sampled on the day of the yellow fever booster vaccination. CDR3: CSASRTASTDTQYF. DNA of the CDR3: TGCAGTGCTAGCCGGACAGCCTCCACAGATACGCAGTATTTT.